One sample yielded the 13 T cell receptor beta chains listed below, sequenced in a study of blood T cells in healthy people across ages. PCR was performed a second time for roughly 7 to 12 cycles using a sample-barcoded 5' primer and a J-beta primer mix. MiXCR, run by TCRdb on the 5' RACE reads, gives a single entry per CDR3 protein. The sample lists over 700,000 distinct CDR3 sequences, 53% occurring once. Sequencing was carried out using blood. Receptors originate from a man older than 75 in good health.

This clonotype was seen more than once but under ten times. The chain carries TRBV15 and TRBJ2-7; 8 positions agree with TRBD2. The germline gives CDR1 LNHNV, CDR2 YYDKDF (reference sequence). CDR3 length: 16 residues. The J segment lost 7 bases and the V segment lost 0 bases, leaving 11 bases of the junction unmatched. The CDR3 loop is CATSRDPAGGRNEQYF. The CDR3 bases are TGTGCCACCAGCAGAGATCCGGCGGGAGGACGAAATGAGCAGTACTTC. Supplemented by reference TRBV15 and TRBJ2-7, the full variable domain reads DAMVIQNPRYQVTQFGKPVTLSCSQTLNHNVMYWYQQKSSQAPKLLFHYYDKDFNNEADTPDNFQSRRPNTSFCFLDIRSPGLGDTAMYLCATSRDPAGGRNEQYFGPGTRLTVT.

The rearrangement joins TRBV28 to TRBJ2-1, with unresolved D. The V and J ends lost 6 bases and 2 bases respectively, with 11 bases between them. The germline gives CDR1 MDHEN, CDR2 SYDVKM. The CDR3 runs to 14 residues. Written as DNA, the CDR3 is TGTGCCAGCAGAAGACGTACTACCTACAATGAGCAGTTCTTC. This translates into CASRRRTTYNEQFF.

This chain connects TRBV7-3 to TRBJ2-7; D is uncertain. The germline CDR1 and CDR2 sequences are SGHTA and FQGTGA. This CDR3 comprises 17 residues. Between the trimmed V and J ends, which lost 3 bases and 0 bases, there was a span of 18 bases. The CDR3 DNA reads as TGTGCCAGCAGCTTTTGGGGAAGTGTACAGCCCTCCTACGAGCAGTACTTC. Translated, it gives CASSFWGSVQPSYEQYF.

This rearrangement joins TRBV30 to TRBJ2-5, with 8 bases matching TRBD2. There are 14 residues in the CDR3. Germline-derived CDR1 and CDR2 are GTSNPN and SVGIG (reference sequence). V lost 4 bases, J lost 11 bases, and 15 bases stayed unmatched. The CDR3 bases are TGTGCCTGGACAGGGAGCGGGAGAGGGGGTGAGCAGTACTTC. Amino acid sequence: CAWTGSGRGGEQYF. Full variable domain (rest looked up from reference TRBV30 and TRBJ2-5): SQTIHQWPATLVQPVGSPLSLECTVEGTSNPNLYWYRQAAGRGLQLLFYSVGIGQISSEVPQNLSASRPQDRQFILSSKKLLLSDSGFYLCAWTGSGRGGEQYFGPGTRLLVL.

The CDR3 region has the DNA TGTGCCAGCTCACTTTATCAGGGGTACAATGAGCAGTTCTTC. Its protein product is CASSLYQGYNEQFF. The chain is built from TRBV18 and TRBJ2-1; perhaps TRBD1 as D (6 bases). V was pared by 4 bases and J by 4 bases, with 11 bases between. Germline CDR1 is KGHSH and CDR2 is LQKENI. The CDR3 sequence is 14 residues long.

This clonotype was picked up one time. The chain recombines TRBV27 with TRBJ2-7; TRBD1 aligns across 8 bases. V dropped 5 bases and J dropped 4; count of bases not matched to a gene: 7. Germline values: CDR1 MNHEY, CDR2 SMNVEV (reference sequence). CDR3 size: 14 residues. CDR3 DNA: TGTGCCAGCAGTCCCCGGGACAGGTATTACGAGCAGTACTTC. Amino acid sequence: CASSPRDRYYEQYF.

The genes are TRBV5-1 and TRBJ2-1; 8 bases align to TRBD1. The J call is doubtful: the DNA matches TRBJ2-7 better. The CDR3 length is 16 residues. Germline V gene sequence: CDR1 SGHRS, CDR2 YFSETQ. CDR3: CASSHETTGVGNEQYF. The DNA of the CDR3 is TGCGCCAGCAGCCACGAAACGACAGGGGTTGGGAATGAGCAGTACTTC.

The rearrangement joins TRBV5-6 to TRBJ2-1, with no clear D. There are 12 residues in the CDR3. V gave up 3 bases and J gave up 12 bases, with 13 bases separating them. Per the germline V gene, CDR1 is SGHDT and CDR2 is YYEEEE. CDR3: CASSSVYSGQFF. CDR3 bases: TGTGCCAGCAGCTCCGTGTACAGTGGGCAGTTCTTC. The whole variable domain, remainder taken from reference TRBV5-6 and TRBJ2-1, is DAGVTQSPTHLIKTRGQQVTLRCSPKSGHDTVSWYQQALGQGPQFIFQYYEEEERQRGNFPDRFSGHQFPNYSSELNVNALLLGDSALYLCASSSVYSGQFFGPGTRLTVL.

V and J are TRBV9 and TRBJ2-5; 9 bases map to TRBD2. The CDR3 is made up of 13 amino acids. Germline-derived CDR1 and CDR2 are SGDLS and YYNGEE. The junction had 1 base not matched to a gene; V was cut back by 2 bases and J by 5 bases. The CDR3 DNA reads TGTGCCAGCAGCGTTGGGACTAGCGAGACCCAGTACTTC. Its protein is CASSVGTSETQYF.

About this clonotype itself: Possible read error: a much larger clone is one base away. The CDR3 sequence: CSARSRRVGTGELFF. The CDR3 nucleotides read TGCAGTGCTAGATCGCGGCGGGTTGGTACCGGGGAGCTGTTTTTT. The genes are TRBV20-1 and TRBJ2-2; D possibly corresponds to TRBD2 (5 bases). Trimming pared 2 bases from V and 5 bases from J, leaving 15 bases between. The CDR3 runs to 15 residues. Per the germline V gene, CDR1 is DFQATT and CDR2 is SNEGSKA (reference sequence).

The chain couples TRBV6-5 to TRBJ1-2; TRBD1 might be the D (5 bases). This CDR3 comprises 16 residues. From germline, CDR1 is MNHEY and CDR2 SVGAGI. V lost 0 bases, J lost 2 bases, and 13 bases lay in between. CDR3 region: CASSYSGGSLNYGYTF. The DNA of the CDR3 is TGTGCCAGCAGTTACTCGGGGGGGTCCCTGAACTATGGCTACACCTTC.

With respect to this clonotype: One junction end disagrees with the germline gene, perhaps due to a read error. The CDR3 DNA is TGCAGTGTTAGAGGGGCTAGCTTTTTGGGCGAGCAGTACTTC. This sequence encodes CSVRGASFLGEQYF. The gene calls are TRBV20-1 and TRBJ2-4; tentatively, D is TRBD1 or TRBD2 (5 bases each). The better agreement between TRBJ2-7 and the DNA end casts doubt on the J call. Germline lookup yields CDR1 DFQATT and CDR2 SNEGSKA (reference sequence). This CDR3 contains 14 residues.

The rearrangement uses TRBV3-1 and TRBJ2-3, with D maybe TRBD2 (6 bases). The CDR3 runs 16 residues. CDR1 is LGHDT, CDR2 YNNKEL, per germline (reference sequence). Trimming took 1 base from V and 14 from J, leaving 25 bases between them. CDR3 sequence (DNA): TGTGCCAGCAGCCAAGTCCGGACGGGAGCTGACGGATACGCGTATTTT. Its protein is CASSQVRTGADGYAYF.